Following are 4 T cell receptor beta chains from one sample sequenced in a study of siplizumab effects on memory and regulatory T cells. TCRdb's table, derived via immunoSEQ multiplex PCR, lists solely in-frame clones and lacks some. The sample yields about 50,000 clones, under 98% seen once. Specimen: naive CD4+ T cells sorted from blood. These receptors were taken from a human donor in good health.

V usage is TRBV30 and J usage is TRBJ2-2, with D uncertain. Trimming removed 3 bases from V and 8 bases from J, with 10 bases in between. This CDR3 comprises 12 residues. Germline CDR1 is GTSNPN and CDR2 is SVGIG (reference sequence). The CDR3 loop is CAWRDGGGELFF. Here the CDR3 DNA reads TGTGCCTGGAGGGATGGTGGAGGGGAGCTGTTTTTT. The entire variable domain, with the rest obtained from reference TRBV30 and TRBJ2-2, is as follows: SQTIHQWPATLVQPVGSPLSLECTVEGTSNPNLYWYRQAAGRGLQLLFYSVGIGQISSEVPQNLSASRPQDRQFILSSKKLLLSDSGFYLCAWRDGGGELFFGEGSRLTVL.

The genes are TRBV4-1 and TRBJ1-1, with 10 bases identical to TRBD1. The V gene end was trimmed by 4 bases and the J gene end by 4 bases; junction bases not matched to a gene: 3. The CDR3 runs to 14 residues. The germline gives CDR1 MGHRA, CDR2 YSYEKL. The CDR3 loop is CASSLRTGGTEAFF. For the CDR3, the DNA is TGCGCCAGCAGCCTTAGGACAGGGGGCACTGAAGCTTTCTTT.

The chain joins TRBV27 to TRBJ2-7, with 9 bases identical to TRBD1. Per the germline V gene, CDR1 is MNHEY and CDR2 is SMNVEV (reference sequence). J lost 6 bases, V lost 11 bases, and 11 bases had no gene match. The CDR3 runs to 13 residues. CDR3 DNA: TGTGCCCCCGAGATGGACAGGGGAAGCGAGCAGTACTTC. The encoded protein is CAPEMDRGSEQYF.

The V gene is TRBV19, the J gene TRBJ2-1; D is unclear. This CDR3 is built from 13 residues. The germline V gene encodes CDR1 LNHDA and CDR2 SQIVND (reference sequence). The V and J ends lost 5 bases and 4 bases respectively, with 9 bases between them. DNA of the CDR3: TGTGCCAGTAGTGACTCCCATTACAATGAGCAGTTCTTC. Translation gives CASSDSHYNEQFF.